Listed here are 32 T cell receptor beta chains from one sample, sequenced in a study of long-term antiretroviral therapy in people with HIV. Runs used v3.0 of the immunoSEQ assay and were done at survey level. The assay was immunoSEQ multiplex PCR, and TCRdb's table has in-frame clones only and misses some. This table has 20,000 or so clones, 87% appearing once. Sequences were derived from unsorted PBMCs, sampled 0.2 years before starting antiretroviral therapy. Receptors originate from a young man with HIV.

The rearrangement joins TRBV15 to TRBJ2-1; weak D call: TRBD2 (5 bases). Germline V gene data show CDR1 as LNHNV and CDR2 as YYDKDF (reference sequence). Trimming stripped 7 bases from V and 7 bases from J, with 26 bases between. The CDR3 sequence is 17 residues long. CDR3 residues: CATNQRPLNLERNEQFF. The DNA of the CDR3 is TGTGCCACCAATCAGCGGCCTCTCAATCTGGAGAGAAATGAGCAGTTCTTC.

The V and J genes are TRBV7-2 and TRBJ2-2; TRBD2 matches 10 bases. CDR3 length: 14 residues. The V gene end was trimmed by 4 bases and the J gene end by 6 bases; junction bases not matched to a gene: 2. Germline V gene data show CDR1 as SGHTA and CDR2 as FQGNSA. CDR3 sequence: CASSSLAGPGELFF. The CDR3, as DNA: TGTGCCAGCAGCTCACTAGCGGGGCCCGGGGAGCTGTTTTTT.

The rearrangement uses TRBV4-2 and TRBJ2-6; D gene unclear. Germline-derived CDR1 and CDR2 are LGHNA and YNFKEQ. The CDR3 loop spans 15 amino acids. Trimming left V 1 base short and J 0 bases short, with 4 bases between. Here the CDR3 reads CASSQVRSGANVLTF. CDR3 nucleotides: TGTGCCAGCAGCCAAGTACGCTCTGGGGCCAACGTCCTGACTTTC.

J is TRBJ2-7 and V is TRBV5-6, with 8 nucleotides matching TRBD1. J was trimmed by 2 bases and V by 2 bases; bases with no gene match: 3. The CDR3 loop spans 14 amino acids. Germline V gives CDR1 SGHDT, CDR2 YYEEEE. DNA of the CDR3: TGTGCCAGCAGCTTCGGGACAGGTGCCTACGAGCAGTACTTC. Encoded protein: CASSFGTGAYEQYF.

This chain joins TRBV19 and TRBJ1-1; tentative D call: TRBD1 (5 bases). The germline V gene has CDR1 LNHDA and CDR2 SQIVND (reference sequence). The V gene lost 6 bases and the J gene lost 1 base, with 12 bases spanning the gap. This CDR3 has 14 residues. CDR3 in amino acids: CASSRGLANTEAFF. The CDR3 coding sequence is TGTGCCAGTAGCCGGGGGTTGGCGAACACTGAAGCTTTCTTT. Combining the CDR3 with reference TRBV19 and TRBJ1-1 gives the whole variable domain DGGITQSPKYLFRKEGQNVTLSCEQNLNHDAMYWYRQDPGQGLRLIYYSQIVNDFQKGDIAEGYSVSREKKESFPLTVTSAQKNPTAFYLCASSRGLANTEAFFGQGTRLTVV.

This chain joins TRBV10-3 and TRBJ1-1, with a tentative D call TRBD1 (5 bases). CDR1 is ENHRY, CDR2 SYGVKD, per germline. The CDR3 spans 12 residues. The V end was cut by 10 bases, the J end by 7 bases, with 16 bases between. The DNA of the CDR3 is TGTGCCACAAGAACTCAGGGACTTGAAGCTTTCTTT. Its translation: CATRTQGLEAFF.

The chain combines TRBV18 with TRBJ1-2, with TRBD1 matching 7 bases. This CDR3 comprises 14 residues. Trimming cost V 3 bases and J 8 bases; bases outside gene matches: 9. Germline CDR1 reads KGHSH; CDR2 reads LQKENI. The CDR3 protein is CASSPDRDSLGYTF. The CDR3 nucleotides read TGTGCCAGCTCACCCGACAGGGACTCTCTGGGCTACACCTTC.

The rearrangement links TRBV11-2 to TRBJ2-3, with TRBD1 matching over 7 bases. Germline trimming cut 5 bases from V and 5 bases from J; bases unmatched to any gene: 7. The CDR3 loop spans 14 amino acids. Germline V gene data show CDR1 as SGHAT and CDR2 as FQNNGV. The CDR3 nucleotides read TGTGCCAGCAGCCCGGACAGGAGCGTAGATACGCAGTATTTT. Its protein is CASSPDRSVDTQYF.

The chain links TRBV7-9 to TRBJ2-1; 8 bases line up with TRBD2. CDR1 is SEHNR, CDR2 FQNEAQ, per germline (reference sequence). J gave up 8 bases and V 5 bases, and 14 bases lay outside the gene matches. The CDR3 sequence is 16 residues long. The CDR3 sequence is CASSPRTGTSYDEQFF. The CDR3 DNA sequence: TGTGCCAGCAGCCCCAGAACCGGGACTAGTTACGATGAGCAGTTCTTC.

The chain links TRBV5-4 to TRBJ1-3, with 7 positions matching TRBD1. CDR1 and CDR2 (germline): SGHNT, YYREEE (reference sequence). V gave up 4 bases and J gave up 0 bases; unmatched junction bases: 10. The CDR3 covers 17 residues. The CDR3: CASSRETGSVSGNTIYF. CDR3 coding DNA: TGTGCCAGCAGCCGAGAGACAGGGTCCGTCTCTGGAAACACCATATATTTT.

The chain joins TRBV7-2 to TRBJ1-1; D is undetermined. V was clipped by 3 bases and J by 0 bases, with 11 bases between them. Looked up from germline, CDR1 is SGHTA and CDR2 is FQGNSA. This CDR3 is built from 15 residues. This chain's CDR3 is CASSFDQNMNTEAFF. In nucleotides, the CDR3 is TGTGCCAGCAGCTTTGATCAGAATATGAACACTGAAGCTTTCTTT. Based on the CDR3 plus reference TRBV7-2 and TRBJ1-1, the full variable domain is GAGVSQSPSNKVTEKGKDVELRCDPISGHTALYWYRQSLGQGLEFLIYFQGNSAPDKSGLPSDRFSAERTGGSVSTLTIQRTQQEDSAVYLCASSFDQNMNTEAFFGQGTRLTVV.

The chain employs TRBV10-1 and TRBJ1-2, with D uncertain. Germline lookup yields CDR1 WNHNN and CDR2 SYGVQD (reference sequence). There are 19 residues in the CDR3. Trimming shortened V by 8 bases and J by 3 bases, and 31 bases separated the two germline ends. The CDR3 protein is CASESLPFNSILAYYGYTF. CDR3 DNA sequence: TGCGCCAGCGAGAGTCTCCCCTTCAACTCCATTTTGGCATACTATGGCTACACCTTC.

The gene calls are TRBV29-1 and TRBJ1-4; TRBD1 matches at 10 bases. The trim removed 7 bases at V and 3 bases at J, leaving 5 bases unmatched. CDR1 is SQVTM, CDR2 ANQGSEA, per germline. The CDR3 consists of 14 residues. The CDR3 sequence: CSGQGAAPNEKLFF. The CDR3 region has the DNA TGCAGCGGACAGGGGGCTGCACCTAATGAAAAACTGTTTTTT.

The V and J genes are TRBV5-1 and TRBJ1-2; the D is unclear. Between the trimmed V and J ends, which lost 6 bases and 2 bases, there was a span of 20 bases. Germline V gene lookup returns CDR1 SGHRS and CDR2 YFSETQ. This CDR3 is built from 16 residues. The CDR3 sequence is CASTQDLQPSNYGYTF. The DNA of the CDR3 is TGCGCCAGCACTCAGGATCTGCAGCCTAGCAACTATGGCTACACCTTC.

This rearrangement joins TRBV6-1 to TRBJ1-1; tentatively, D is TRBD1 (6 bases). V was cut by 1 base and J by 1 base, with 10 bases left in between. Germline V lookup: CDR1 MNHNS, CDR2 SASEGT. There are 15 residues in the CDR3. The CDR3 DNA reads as TGTGCCAGCAGTGAAGGGGCAGGGGCGAACACTGAAGCTTTCTTT. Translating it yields CASSEGAGANTEAFF.

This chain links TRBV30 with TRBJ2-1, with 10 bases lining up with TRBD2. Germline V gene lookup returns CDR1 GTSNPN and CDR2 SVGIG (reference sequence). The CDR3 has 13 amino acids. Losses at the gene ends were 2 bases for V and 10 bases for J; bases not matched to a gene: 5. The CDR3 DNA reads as TGTGCCTGGAGTCCTAGCGGGAGCAGGGAGCAGTTCTTC. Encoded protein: CAWSPSGSREQFF.

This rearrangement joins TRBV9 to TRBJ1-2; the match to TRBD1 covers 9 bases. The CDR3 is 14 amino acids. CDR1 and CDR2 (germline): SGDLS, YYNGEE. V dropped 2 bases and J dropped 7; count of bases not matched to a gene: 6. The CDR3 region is CASSVYRGLGGYTF. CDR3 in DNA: TGTGCCAGCAGCGTCTACAGGGGGCTAGGTGGCTACACCTTC.

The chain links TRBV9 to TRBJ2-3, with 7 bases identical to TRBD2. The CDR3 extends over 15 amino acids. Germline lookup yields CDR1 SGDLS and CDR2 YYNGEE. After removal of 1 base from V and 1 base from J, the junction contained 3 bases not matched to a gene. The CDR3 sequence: CASSVLAAGTDTQYF. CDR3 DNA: TGTGCCAGCAGCGTACTAGCGGCCGGCACAGATACGCAGTATTTT. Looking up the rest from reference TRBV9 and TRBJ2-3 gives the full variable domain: DSGVTQTPKHLITATGQRVTLRCSPRSGDLSVYWYQQSLDQGLQFLIQYYNGEERAKGNILERFSAQQFPDLHSELNLSSLELGDSALYFCASSVLAAGTDTQYFGPGTRLTVL.

CDR3 sequence reads: CASSTIAVVQALEQPQHF. The CDR3 bases are TGTGCCAGCAGTACCATAGCGGTTGTCCAGGCGCTTGAACAGCCCCAGCATTTT. This rearrangement joins TRBV28 to TRBJ1-5; D unresolved. This CDR3 comprises 18 residues. Germline CDR1 is MDHEN and CDR2 is SYDVKM. The V end lost 5 bases, the J end lost 7 bases, and 27 bases lay between the germline ends.

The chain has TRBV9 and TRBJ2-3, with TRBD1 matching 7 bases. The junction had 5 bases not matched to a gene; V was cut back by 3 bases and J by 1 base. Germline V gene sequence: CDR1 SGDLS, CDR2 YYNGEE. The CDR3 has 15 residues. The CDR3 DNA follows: TGTGCCAGCAGCGGTAGAGGGGGCGGCACAGATACGCAGTATTTT. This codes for CASSGRGGGTDTQYF.

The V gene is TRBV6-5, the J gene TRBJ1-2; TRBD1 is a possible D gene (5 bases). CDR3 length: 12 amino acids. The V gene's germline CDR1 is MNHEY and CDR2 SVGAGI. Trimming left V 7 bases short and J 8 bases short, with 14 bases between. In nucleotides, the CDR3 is TGTGCCAGCAAGTCGGGGGGAAGGGGCTACACCTTC. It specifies CASKSGGRGYTF.

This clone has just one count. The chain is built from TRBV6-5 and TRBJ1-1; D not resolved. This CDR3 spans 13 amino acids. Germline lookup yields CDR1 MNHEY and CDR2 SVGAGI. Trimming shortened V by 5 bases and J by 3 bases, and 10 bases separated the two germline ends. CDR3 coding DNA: TGTGCCAGCAGTCCTGACGAGGACACTGAAGCTTTCTTT. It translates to CASSPDEDTEAFF.

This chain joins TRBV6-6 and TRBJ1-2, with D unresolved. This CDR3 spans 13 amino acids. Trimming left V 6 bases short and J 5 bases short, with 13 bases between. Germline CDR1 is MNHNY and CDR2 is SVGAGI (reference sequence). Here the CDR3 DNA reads TGTGCCAGCAGCCCCCACAGAACTTATGGCTACACCTTC. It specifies CASSPHRTYGYTF.

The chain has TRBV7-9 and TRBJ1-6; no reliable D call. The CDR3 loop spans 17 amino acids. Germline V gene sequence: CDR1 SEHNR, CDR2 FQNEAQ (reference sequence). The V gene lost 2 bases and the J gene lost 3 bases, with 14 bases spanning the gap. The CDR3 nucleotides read TGTGCCAGCAGCTTAACAGCCAGCCGTTTCTATAATTCACCCCTCCACTTT. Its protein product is CASSLTASRFYNSPLHF.

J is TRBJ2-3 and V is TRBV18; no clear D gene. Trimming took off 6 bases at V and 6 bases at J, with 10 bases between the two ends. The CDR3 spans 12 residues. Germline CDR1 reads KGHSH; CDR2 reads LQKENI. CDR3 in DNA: TGTGCCAGCTCGCTATACTTGGATACGCAGTATTTT. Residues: CASSLYLDTQYF.

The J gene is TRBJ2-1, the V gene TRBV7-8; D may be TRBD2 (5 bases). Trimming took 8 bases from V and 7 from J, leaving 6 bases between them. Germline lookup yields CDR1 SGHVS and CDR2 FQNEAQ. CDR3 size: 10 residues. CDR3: CASGENEQFF. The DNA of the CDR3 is TGTGCCAGCGGGGAGAATGAGCAGTTCTTC.

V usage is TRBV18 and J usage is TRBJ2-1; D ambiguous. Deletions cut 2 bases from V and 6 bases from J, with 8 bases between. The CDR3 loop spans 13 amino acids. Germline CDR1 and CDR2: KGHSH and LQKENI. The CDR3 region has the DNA TGTGCCAGCTCACCAACTCAGCCCAATGAGCAGTTCTTC. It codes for CASSPTQPNEQFF.

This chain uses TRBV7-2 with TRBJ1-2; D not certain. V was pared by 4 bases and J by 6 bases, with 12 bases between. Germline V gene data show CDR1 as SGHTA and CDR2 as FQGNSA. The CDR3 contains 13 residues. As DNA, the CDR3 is TGTGCCAGCAGCTCCGGGCCTCGCGATGGCTACACCTTC. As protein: CASSSGPRDGYTF.

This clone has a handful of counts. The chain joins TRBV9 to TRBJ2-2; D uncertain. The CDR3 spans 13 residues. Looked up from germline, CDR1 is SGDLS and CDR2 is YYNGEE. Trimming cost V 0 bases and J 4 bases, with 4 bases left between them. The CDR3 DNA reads TGTGCCAGCAGCGTAGAAGGCACCGGGGAGCTGTTTTTT. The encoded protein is CASSVEGTGELFF.

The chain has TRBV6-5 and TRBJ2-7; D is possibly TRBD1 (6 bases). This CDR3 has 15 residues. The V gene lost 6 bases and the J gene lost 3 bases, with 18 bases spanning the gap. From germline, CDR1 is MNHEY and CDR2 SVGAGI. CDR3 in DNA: TGTGCCAGCAGCAACCCCAGGGGATCCAGCTACGAGCAGTACTTC. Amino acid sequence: CASSNPRGSSYEQYF.

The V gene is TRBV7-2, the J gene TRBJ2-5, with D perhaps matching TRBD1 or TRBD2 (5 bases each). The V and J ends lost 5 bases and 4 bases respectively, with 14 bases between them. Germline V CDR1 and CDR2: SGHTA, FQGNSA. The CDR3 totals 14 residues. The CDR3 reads CASSGRGGAETQYF. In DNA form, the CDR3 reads TGTGCCAGCAGCGGTCGTGGGGGAGCAGAGACCCAGTACTTC.

The CDR3: CASSQAGGSYGYTF. The CDR3 DNA reads as TGCGCCAGCAGCCAAGCAGGCGGCAGCTATGGCTACACCTTC. The chain joins TRBV4-1 to TRBJ1-2; no reliable D call. V lost 1 base and J lost 4, with 10 bases in between. Germline values: CDR1 MGHRA, CDR2 YSYEKL. The CDR3 contains 14 residues.